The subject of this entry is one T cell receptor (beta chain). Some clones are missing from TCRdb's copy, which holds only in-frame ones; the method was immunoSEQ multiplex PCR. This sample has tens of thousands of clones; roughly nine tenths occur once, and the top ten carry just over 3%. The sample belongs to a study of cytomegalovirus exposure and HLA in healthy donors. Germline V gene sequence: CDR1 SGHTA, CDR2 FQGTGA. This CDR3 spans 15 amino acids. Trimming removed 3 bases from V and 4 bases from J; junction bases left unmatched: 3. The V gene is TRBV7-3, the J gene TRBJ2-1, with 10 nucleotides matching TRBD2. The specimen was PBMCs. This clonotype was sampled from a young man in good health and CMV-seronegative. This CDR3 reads CASSFGLAEYNEQFF. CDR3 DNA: TGTGCCAGCAGCTTCGGACTAGCGGAATACAATGAGCAGTTCTTC.